The clone carrying this T cell receptor beta chain was observed many times. Antigen: not known. Quantitative 5'-RACE with molecular barcodes was used to make the TCR beta libraries. MiXCR, applied by TCRdb to the 5' RACE reads, yields one record per CDR3 protein. The data contain a few hundred thousand distinct CDR3 sequences, more than 15% of them seen just once; the ten biggest clones take up 25% to 40%. CDR3 length: 11 residues. Trimming took 3 bases from V and 9 from J, leaving 6 bases between them. This sample is part of a study of CD8 T cells in ankylosing spondylitis. Whole-study results and caveats: Reportedly, disease-linked clones are significantly enriched in ankylosing spondylitis patients' matched synovial fluid. Reactive arthritis synovial fluid and blood were previously reported to contain some motif variants. Disease-associated clones were CD8+ and fairly uncommon in peripheral blood.

The origin of this receptor is a male donor with ankylosing spondylitis or in good health (not recorded which). Sequencing used blood, either unsorted or a sorted T cell fraction (not recorded which). The chain is built from TRBV12-3 or TRBV12-4 and TRBJ2-1; tentatively, D is TRBD2 (5 bases). The CDR3 reads CASSLAGEQFF. In DNA, the CDR3 is TGTGCCAGCAGTTTGGCGGGTGAGCAGTTCTTC.